This record covers a single T cell receptor (beta chain). Its recognized antigen is unknown. Base qualities are missing; no much larger clone stands one base away. The donors were healthy, HIV-negative adults who had no recently reported acute infections or vaccinations. Every donor was a Caucasian adult living in Nashville, Tennessee, USA. CD4+ T cells were enriched through magnetic negative selection, after which naive cells were positively selected on CD45RA and the remaining negative fraction served as the memory subset. Blood was collected by leukapheresis, and PBMCs were isolated by Ficoll-Histopaque density gradient centrifugation and then cryopreserved in liquid nitrogen vapor phase. Analytical flow cytometry was used to check the purity and quantity of each magnetically sorted T cell population. From each sorted fraction, genomic DNA was isolated and quantified by UV absorbance on a Nanodrop 2000c.

The CDR3 contains 18 residues, cysteine and phenylalanine counted. Only the CDR3 part of the read is kept: 54 bases, read in frame from the first base. CDR1 and CDR2 (SEHNR, FQNEAQ) derive from the germline V gene (reference sequence). TCR CDR3 regions were amplified from genomic DNA by multiplex PCR using the deep immunoSEQ assay. Extracted genomic DNA from each cell subset was spread evenly across all wells of several immunoSEQ 96-well plates, with each plate serving as a replicate. For sorted subsets, approximately 200 ng of genomic DNA, equivalent to around 30,000 T cell genomes, went into each replicate PCR. Purified libraries were quantified with a Qubit 3.0 fluorometer, sized on a Bioanalyzer 2100, and re-quantified with the KAPA Library Quantification kit. Each immunoSEQ 96-well plate was sequenced on its own single-read 150-cycle Illumina NextSeq 550 flow cell. Regarding the original processing steps: Because only junctional sequences without quality scores were contained in the immunoSEQ output, filtering matching that applied to full-length reads could not be performed. Sequences were annotated with PyIR, a Python wrapper for IgBLAST v1.9, and V/J genes and CDR3 were assigned using IMGT germline references. Any read was removed if the V/J assignment was weak (E-value above 1e-6), the CDR3 was missing, or the read contained stop codons, out-of-frame junctions, or ambiguous translated residues. V3J clonotypes were defined by identical inferred V gene, J gene, and CDR3 amino acid sequence. Percentage overlap between repertoires was calculated by dividing the number of shared unique clonotypes by the size of the smaller repertoire. Richness of each repertoire was evaluated using RTK rarefaction, the Chao1 estimator, and Recon v2.1 estimates of unobserved clonotypes. Generation probabilities for all TCRbeta clonotypes obtained by the gDNA method from a handful of donors were computed using OLGA. This immuneACCESS table, as held by TCRdb, lists in-frame sequences with V and J called but not all clones. Of the missing ones, under half trace to an unresolved V gene in checked studies; the others have no known cause. The V and J calls and the clone size are those of that table, but D and trimming were determined from the DNA. Present in this sample are about 2.4 million clones, about 92% of which were seen just once. Jointly, the top ten make up about 0.13% of the sample.

The source of the sample is a study of shared clonotypes between healthy human individuals (dated by TCRdb to about 2020). Describing the broader study: The cohort included three men and a couple of women between 18 and 49 years of age. Leukapheresis yielded between about 0.85 and 10 billion PBMCs per donor. For each donor, CD4 naive and CD4 memory were each run on three plates, CD8 naive on two plates, and CD8 memory on one plate. The study deeply sequenced blood TCR repertoires of five healthy adults to estimate repertoire size and the extent of clonotype sharing between individuals. To increase sequencing depth and limit assay-specific biases, different laboratories used diverse techniques to prepare libraries and sequence TCR repertoires. General study outcomes and caveats: Only blood was sampled, and tissue TCR repertoires likely differ from those in blood. Naive subsets generally had larger estimated clonotype richness than memory subsets did. Across four donors, approximately 5% of naive CD4, around 3.5% of naive CD8, about 2.3% of memory CD4, and 0.3% to 0.45% of memory CD8 clonotypes were shared. Pairwise subsampling indicated that sequencing depth was expected to affect the degree of clonotype sharing among donors. The genetic and exposure-history diversity represented was limited by the small number of donors. Compared with non-shared clonotypes, clonotypes shared by all four sorted-subset donors had higher generation probabilities. Rarefaction of sorted-subset datasets indicated incomplete sequencing despite the large sequencing depth.

The sample taken for sequencing was naive CD4+ T cells sorted from blood. The intended sense of this specimen's cell subset or site label: CD45RA+ positively selected. The TCR sequence derives from a man younger than 35 in good health. The sequence links TRBV7-9 to TRBJ2-5; TRBD2 lines up with 10 middle nucleotides. The J call may not be correct, given that the DNA end is closer to TRBJ2-7. Here is the DNA: TGTGCCAGCAGCTTAGCGGGTACCGGGACTAGCGACGACTACGAGCAGTACTTC. Translated, this gives CASSLAGTGTSDDYEQYF.